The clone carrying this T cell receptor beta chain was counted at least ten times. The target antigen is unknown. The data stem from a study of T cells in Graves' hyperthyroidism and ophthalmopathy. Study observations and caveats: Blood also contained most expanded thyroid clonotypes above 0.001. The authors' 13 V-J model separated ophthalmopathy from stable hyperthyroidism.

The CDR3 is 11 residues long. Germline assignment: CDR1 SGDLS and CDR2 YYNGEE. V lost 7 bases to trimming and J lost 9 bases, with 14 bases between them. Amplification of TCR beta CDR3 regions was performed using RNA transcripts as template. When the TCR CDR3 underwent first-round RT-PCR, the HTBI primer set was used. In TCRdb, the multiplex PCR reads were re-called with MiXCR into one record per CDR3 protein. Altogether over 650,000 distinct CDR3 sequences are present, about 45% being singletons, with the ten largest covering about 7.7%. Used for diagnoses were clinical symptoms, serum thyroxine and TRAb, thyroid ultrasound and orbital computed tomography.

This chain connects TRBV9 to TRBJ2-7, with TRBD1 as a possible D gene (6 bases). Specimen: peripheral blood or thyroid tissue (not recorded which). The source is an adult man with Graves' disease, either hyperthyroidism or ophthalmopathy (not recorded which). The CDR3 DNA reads TGTGCCAGCCAGAAGGGGGTTCGGCAGTACTTC. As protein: CASQKGVRQYF.